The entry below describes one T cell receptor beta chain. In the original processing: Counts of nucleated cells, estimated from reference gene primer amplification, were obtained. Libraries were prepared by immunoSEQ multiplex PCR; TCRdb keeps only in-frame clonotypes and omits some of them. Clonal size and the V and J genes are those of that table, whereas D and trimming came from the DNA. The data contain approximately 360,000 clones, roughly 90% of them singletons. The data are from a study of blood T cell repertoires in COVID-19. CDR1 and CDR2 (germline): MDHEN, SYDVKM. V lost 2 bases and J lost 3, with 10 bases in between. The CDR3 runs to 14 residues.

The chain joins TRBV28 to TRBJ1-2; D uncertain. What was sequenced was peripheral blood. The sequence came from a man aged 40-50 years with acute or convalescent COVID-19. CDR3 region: CASSLGPVDYGYTF. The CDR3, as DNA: TGTGCCAGCAGTTTAGGGCCGGTGGACTATGGCTACACCTTC.